This T cell receptor beta chain was recovered during a study of early T cells in non-severe SARS-CoV-2 infection. TCRdb re-derived calls from the 5' RACE reads in MiXCR, one entry per CDR3 protein. The sample holds tens of thousands of distinct CDR3 sequences, 4.5% to 7% seen once. This CDR3 comprises 18 residues. Unmatched junction bases numbered 12, after V lost 5 bases and J lost 1 base. Germline V gives CDR1 SGHTA, CDR2 FQGTGA. This rearrangement joins TRBV7-3 to TRBJ2-2; TRBD2 matches at 8 bases. Sample: whole blood. The source is an adult who was a healthcare worker with PCR-confirmed SARS-CoV-2 infection or an uninfected control (not recorded which). As DNA, the CDR3 is TGTGCCAGCAGCCCGGGACTAGTGTCTAGGGAGAACACCGGGGAGCTGTTTTTT. It codes for CASSPGLVSRENTGELFF.